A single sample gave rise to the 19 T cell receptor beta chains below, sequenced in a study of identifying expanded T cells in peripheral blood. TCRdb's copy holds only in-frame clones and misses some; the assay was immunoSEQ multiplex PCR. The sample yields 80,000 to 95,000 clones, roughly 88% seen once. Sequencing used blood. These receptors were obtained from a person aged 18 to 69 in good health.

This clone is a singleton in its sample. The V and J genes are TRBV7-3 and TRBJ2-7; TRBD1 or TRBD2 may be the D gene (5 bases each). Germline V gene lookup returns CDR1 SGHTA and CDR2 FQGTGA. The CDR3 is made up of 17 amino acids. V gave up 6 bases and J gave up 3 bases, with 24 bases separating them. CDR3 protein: CASSLMGPGPGNYEQYF. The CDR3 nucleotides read TGTGCCAGCAGTCTTATGGGGCCCGGACCCGGGAACTACGAGCAGTACTTC.

CDR3 in DNA: TGTGCCAGCAGCCCCTTGAGGGGCTACGAGCAGTACTTC. Its translation: CASSPLRGYEQYF. The chain has TRBV11-2 and TRBJ2-7; either TRBD1 or TRBD2 may fit D (5 bases each). Germline assignment: CDR1 SGHAT and CDR2 FQNNGV. There are 13 residues in the CDR3. Deletions cut 5 bases from V and 3 bases from J, with 11 bases between. The whole variable domain, filled in from reference TRBV11-2 and TRBJ2-7, reads EAGVAQSPRYKIIEKRQSVAFWCNPISGHATLYWYQQILGQGPKLLIQFQNNGVVDDSQLPKDRFSAERLKGVDSTLKIQPAKLEDSAVYLCASSPLRGYEQYFGPGTRLTVT.

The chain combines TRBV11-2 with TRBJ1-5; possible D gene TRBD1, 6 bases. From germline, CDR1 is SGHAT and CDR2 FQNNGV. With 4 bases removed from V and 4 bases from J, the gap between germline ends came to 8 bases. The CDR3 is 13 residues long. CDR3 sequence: CASSSTGNQPQHF. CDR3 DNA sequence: TGTGCCAGCAGCTCCACAGGGAATCAGCCCCAGCATTTT.

The CDR3, as DNA: TGTGCCAGCAGTTTGGCAGGGGGAAGCAATCAGCCCCAGCATTTT. Translation: CASSLAGGSNQPQHF. The chain uses TRBV28 and TRBJ1-5, with 7 bases that match TRBD1. Germline loops: CDR1 MDHEN, CDR2 SYDVKM. The CDR3 has 15 amino acids. With V trimmed by 3 bases and J by 1 base, 3 bases remained unmatched.

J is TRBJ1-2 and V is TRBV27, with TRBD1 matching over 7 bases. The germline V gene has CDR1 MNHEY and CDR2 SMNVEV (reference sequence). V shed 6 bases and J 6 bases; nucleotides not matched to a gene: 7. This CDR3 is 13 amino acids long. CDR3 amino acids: CASSLTGDHGYTF. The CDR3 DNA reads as TGTGCCAGCAGCCTCACAGGGGACCATGGCTACACCTTC.

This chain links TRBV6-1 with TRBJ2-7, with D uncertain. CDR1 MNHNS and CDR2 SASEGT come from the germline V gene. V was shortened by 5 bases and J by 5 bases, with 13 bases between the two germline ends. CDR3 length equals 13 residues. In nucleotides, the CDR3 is TGTGCCAGCAGTCCCCAGGAAGCGAACGAGCAGTACTTC. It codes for CASSPQEANEQYF.

The CDR3 nucleotides read TGTGCCAGCACCAAAGGCGGGGGCCTCTCCTACGAGCAGTACTTC. It codes for CASTKGGGLSYEQYF. The rearrangement uses TRBV11-2 and TRBJ2-7; D possibly corresponds to TRBD2 (7 bases). This CDR3 has 15 amino acids. V lost 7 bases and J 0 bases, leaving 16 bases between the germline ends. CDR1 SGHAT and CDR2 FQNNGV come from the germline V gene.

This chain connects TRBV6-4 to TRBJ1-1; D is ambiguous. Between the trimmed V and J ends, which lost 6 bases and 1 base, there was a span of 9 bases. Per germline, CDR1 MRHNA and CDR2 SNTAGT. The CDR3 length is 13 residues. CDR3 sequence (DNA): TGTGCCAGCAGCTCCACAGCGAACACTGAAGCTTTCTTT. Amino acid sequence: CASSSTANTEAFF.

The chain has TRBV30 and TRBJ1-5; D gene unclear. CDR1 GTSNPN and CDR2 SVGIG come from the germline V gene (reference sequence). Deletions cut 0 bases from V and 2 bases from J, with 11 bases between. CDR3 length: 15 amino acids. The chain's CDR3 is CAWSVGGIGNQPQHF. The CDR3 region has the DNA TGTGCCTGGAGTGTAGGAGGGATCGGCAATCAGCCCCAGCATTTT.

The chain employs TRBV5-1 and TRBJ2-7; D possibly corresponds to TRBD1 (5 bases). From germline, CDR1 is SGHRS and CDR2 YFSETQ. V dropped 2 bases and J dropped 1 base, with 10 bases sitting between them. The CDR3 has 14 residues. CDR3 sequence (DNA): TGCGCCAGCAGCTTTCGCTCAGGGTCCTACGAGCAGTACTTC. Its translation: CASSFRSGSYEQYF.

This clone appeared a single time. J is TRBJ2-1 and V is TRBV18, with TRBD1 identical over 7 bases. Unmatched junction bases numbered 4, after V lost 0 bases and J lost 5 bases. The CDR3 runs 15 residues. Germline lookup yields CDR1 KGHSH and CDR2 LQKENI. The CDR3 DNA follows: TGTGCCAGCTCACCACCGTACAGGGGAGACAATGAGCAGTTCTTC. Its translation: CASSPPYRGDNEQFF.

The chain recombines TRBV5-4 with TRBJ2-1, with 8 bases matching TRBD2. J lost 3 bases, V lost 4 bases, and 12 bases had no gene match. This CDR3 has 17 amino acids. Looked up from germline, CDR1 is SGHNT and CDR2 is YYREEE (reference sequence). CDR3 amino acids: CASSPGGATTSYNEQFF. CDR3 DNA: TGTGCCAGCAGCCCCGGGGGGGCGACTACTAGCTACAATGAGCAGTTCTTC.

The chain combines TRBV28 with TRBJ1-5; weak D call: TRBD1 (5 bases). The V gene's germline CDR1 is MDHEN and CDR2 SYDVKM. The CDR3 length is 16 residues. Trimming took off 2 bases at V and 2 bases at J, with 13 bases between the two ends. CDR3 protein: CASSLRAGSGNQPQHF. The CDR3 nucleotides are TGTGCCAGCAGTTTAAGGGCAGGGTCGGGCAATCAGCCCCAGCATTTT.

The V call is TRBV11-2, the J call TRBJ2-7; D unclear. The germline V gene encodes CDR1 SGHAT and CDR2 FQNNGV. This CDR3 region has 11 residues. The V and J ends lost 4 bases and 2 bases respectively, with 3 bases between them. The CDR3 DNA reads TGTGCCAGCAGCTCCCCCTACGAGCAGTACTTC. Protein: CASSSPYEQYF.

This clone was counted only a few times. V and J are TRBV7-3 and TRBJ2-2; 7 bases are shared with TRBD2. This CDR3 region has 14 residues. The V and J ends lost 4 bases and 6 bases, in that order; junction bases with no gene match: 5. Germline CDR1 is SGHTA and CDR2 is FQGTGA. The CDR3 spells CASSSRTRSGELFF. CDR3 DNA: TGTGCCAGCAGCTCCAGGACTAGATCCGGGGAGCTGTTTTTT.

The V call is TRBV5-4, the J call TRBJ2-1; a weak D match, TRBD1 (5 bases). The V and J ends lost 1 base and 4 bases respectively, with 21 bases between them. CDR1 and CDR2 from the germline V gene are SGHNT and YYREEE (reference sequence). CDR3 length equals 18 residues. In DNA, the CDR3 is TGTGCCAGCAGCTTGAGTACAGGATCGGCCGTATATTACAATGAGCAGTTCTTC. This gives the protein CASSLSTGSAVYYNEQFF.

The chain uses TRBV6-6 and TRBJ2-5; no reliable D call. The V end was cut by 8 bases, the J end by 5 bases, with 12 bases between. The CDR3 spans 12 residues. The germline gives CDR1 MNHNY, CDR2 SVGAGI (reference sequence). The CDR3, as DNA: TGTGCCAGCGGTGCCCCGATGGAGACCCAGTACTTC. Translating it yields CASGAPMETQYF.

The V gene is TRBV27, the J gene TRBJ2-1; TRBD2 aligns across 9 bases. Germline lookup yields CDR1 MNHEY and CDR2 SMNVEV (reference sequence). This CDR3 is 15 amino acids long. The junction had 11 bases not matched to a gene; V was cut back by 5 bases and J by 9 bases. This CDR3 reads CASSPGLAWGGEQFF. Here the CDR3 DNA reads TGTGCCAGCAGTCCGGGACTAGCCTGGGGAGGTGAGCAGTTCTTC.

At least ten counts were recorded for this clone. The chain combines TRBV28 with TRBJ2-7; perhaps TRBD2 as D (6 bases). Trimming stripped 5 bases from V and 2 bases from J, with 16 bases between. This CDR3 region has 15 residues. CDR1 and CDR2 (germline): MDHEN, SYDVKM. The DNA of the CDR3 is TGTGCCAGCAGTACCCGTCGGAGGGCCCCCTACGAGCAGTACTTC. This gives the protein CASSTRRRAPYEQYF.